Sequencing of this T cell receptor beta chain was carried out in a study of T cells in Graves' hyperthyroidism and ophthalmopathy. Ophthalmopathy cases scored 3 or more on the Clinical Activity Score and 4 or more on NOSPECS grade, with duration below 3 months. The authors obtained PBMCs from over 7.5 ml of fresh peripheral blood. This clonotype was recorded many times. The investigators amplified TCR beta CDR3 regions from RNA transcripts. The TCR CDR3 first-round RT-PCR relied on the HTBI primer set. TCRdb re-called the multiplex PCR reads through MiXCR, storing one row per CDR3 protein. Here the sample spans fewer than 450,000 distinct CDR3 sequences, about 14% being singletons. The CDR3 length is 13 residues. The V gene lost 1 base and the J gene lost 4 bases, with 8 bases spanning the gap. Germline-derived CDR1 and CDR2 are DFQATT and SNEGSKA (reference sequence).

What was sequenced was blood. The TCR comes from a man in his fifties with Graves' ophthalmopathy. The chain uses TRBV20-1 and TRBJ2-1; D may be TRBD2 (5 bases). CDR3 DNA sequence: TGCAGTGCTAGAGGGCGGGTTTACAATGAGCAGTTCTTC. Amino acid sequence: CSARGRVYNEQFF.